These 15 T cell receptor beta chains were sequenced from one sample in a study of blood T cell repertoires in COVID-19. The repertoire was sequenced with immunoSEQ multiplex PCR; TCRdb's copy has only in-frame clones and lacks some. This table has about 300,000 clones, around nine tenths appearing once. The sequencing input was PBMCs or T cells enriched from blood (not recorded which). The receptors shown here come from a woman between 50 and 59 years old who had been exposed to COVID-19.

The count of this clone is one. This chain links TRBV9 with TRBJ2-1; 8 nucleotides match TRBD1. V was pared by 4 bases and J by 1 base, with 7 bases of the junction left unmatched. The CDR3 runs to 16 residues. CDR1 is SGDLS, CDR2 YYNGEE, per germline. CDR3 DNA sequence: TGTGCCAGCAGCCCTCTGCAGGGGGCGTCCTACAATGAGCAGTTCTTC. This gives the protein CASSPLQGASYNEQFF.

The genes are TRBV29-1 and TRBJ1-2; 7 bases agree with TRBD1. The CDR3 covers 15 residues. Per the germline V gene, CDR1 is SQVTM and CDR2 is ANQGSEA. The V and J ends lost 6 bases and 4 bases, in that order; junction bases with no gene match: 14. CDR3 nucleotide sequence: TGCAGCGTCGAGGGGGCGGGGGGTTCTTCCTATGGCTACACCTTC. Its protein product is CSVEGAGGSSYGYTF.

The rearrangement links TRBV19 to TRBJ2-5, with 7 bases aligning to TRBD1. Trimming at V came to 10 bases and at J to 0 bases, leaving 8 bases not matched to a gene. Germline V lookup: CDR1 LNHDA, CDR2 SQIVND (reference sequence). The CDR3 loop spans 14 amino acids. The CDR3 region is CATSRTGYQETQYF. CDR3 coding DNA: TGTGCCACTTCCCGGACAGGCTACCAAGAGACCCAGTACTTC.

The chain is built from TRBV6-1 and TRBJ1-5, with a weak D call TRBD1 (6 bases). CDR1 is MNHNS and CDR2 is SASEGT in the germline V gene. V lost 3 bases to trimming and J lost 3 bases, with 12 bases between them. CDR3 size: 15 residues. CDR3 in DNA: TGTGCCAGCAGTGATAGTCAGGGGTCCAATCAGCCCCAGCATTTT. It specifies CASSDSQGSNQPQHF.

The genes are TRBV20-1 and TRBJ1-2, with D perhaps TRBD1 (6 bases). V was shortened by 3 bases and J by 6 bases, with 14 bases between the two germline ends. The CDR3 is 13 residues long. The germline V gene has CDR1 DFQATT and CDR2 SNEGSKA (reference sequence). Written as DNA, the CDR3 is TGCAGTGCTAGTACAGGGAGCGCGAATGGCTACACCTTC. Amino acids: CSASTGSANGYTF.

The V call is TRBV19, the J call TRBJ1-5; no firm D call. The CDR3 is made up of 15 amino acids. Trimming pared 3 bases from V and 3 bases from J, leaving 12 bases between. The germline gives CDR1 LNHDA, CDR2 SQIVND (reference sequence). CDR3 amino acids: CASSIDNSVNQPQHF. The CDR3 nucleotides are TGTGCCAGTAGTATTGATAACTCGGTCAATCAGCCCCAGCATTTT.

The gene calls are TRBV28 and TRBJ1-1; D is possibly TRBD1 (5 bases). The germline V gene encodes CDR1 MDHEN and CDR2 SYDVKM. CDR3 size: 11 residues. Deletions cut 10 bases from V and 8 bases from J, with 14 bases between. The CDR3 here is CAMGPRGEAFF. The CDR3 coding sequence is TGTGCCATGGGGCCTAGGGGAGAAGCTTTCTTT.

The CDR3 loop reads CASSQDDRAAGTEAFF. In DNA form, the CDR3 reads TGCGCCAGCAGCCAAGACGACAGGGCCGCCGGCACTGAAGCTTTCTTT. J is TRBJ1-1 and V is TRBV4-1, with 7 bases aligning to TRBD1. Trimming at V came to 0 bases and at J to 4 bases, leaving 8 bases not matched to a gene. Germline-derived CDR1 and CDR2 are MGHRA and YSYEKL. There are 16 residues in the CDR3.

The chain employs TRBV5-1 and TRBJ2-1, with a tentative D call TRBD1 (6 bases). The CDR3 has 16 amino acids. V gave up 4 bases and J gave up 0 bases, with 14 bases separating them. Per germline, CDR1 SGHRS and CDR2 YFSETQ. CDR3 sequence: CASSIQGVSSYNEQFF. In nucleotides, the CDR3 is TGCGCCAGCAGCATACAGGGTGTTAGCTCCTACAATGAGCAGTTCTTC.

V usage is TRBV28 and J usage is TRBJ1-5; D is undetermined. V was trimmed by 7 bases and J by 4 bases, leaving 20 bases between them. This CDR3 contains 16 residues. Germline lookup yields CDR1 MDHEN and CDR2 SYDVKM. CDR3 sequence (DNA): TGTGCCAGCAATGCTCCCGGAGTGACTCATAATCAGCCCCAGCATTTT. Translation gives CASNAPGVTHNQPQHF.

The chain employs TRBV30 and TRBJ1-6; 8 bases match TRBD1. With V trimmed by 5 bases and J by 8 bases, 14 bases remained unmatched. This CDR3 region has 16 residues. Looked up from germline, CDR1 is GTSNPN and CDR2 is SVGIG (reference sequence). This CDR3 reads CAWQGQAGRKDSPLHF. CDR3 nucleotides: TGTGCCTGGCAGGGACAGGCGGGTCGGAAAGATTCACCCCTCCACTTT.

This sequence joins TRBV5-1 and TRBJ1-1, with 10 bases aligning to TRBD1. CDR3 size: 17 residues. The trim removed 4 bases at V and 0 bases at J, leaving 9 bases unmatched. Germline V gene data show CDR1 as SGHRS and CDR2 as YFSETQ. CDR3 sequence reads: CASSPGQGKTLNTEAFF. The CDR3 DNA reads TGCGCCAGCAGCCCGGGACAGGGGAAGACCTTGAACACTGAAGCTTTCTTT.

The CDR3 loop is CASSLDMQWANVLTF. CDR3 DNA: TGTGCCAGCAGCTTAGATATGCAGTGGGCCAACGTCCTGACTTTC. The V call is TRBV11-2, the J call TRBJ2-6; D is ambiguous. The V gene lost 0 bases and the J gene lost 5 bases, with 8 bases spanning the gap. CDR1 is SGHAT, CDR2 FQNNGV, per germline. This CDR3 is 15 amino acids long.

CDR3 in amino acids: CASSQERSTGTTGELFF. CDR3 nucleotides: TGTGCCAGCAGCCAGGAGAGATCGACAGGAACCACCGGGGAGCTGTTTTTT. The chain is built from TRBV14 and TRBJ2-2; D might be TRBD1 (6 bases). Trimming stripped 3 bases from V and 4 bases from J, with 18 bases between. The germline CDR1 and CDR2 sequences are SGHDN and FVKESK. This CDR3 contains 17 residues.

The chain employs TRBV30 and TRBJ2-7; 8 nucleotides line up with TRBD1. CDR1 and CDR2 from the germline V gene are GTSNPN and SVGIG (reference sequence). After removal of 1 base from V and 2 bases from J, the junction contained 16 bases not matched to a gene. The CDR3 consists of 18 residues. The CDR3 reads CAWSAEGELDRVAYEQYF. CDR3 DNA: TGTGCCTGGAGTGCAGAGGGGGAGCTGGACAGGGTAGCCTACGAGCAGTACTTC.